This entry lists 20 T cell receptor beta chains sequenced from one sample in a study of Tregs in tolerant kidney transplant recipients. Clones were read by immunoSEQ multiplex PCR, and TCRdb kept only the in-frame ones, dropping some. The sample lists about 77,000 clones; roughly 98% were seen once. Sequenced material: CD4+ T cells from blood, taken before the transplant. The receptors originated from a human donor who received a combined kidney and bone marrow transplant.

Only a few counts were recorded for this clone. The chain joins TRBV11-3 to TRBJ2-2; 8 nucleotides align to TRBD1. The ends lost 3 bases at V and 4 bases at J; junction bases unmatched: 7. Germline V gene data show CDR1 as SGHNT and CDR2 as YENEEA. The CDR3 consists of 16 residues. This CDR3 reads CASSLVDRVGTGELFF. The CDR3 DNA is TGTGCCAGCAGCTTGGTGGACAGGGTCGGCACCGGGGAGCTGTTTTTT.

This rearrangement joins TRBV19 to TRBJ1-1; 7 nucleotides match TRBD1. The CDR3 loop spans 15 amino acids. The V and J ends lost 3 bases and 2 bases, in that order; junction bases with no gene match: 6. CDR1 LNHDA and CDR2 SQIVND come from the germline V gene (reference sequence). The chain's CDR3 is CASSISRDSNTEAFF. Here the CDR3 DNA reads TGTGCCAGTAGTATCTCCCGGGACAGCAACACTGAAGCTTTCTTT.

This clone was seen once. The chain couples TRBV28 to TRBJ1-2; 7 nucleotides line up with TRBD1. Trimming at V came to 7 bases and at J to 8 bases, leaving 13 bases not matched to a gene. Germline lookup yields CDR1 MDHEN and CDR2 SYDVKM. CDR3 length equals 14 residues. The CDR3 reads CASKRQGLIGGYTF. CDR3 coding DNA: TGTGCCAGCAAAAGACAGGGACTTATTGGGGGCTACACCTTC.

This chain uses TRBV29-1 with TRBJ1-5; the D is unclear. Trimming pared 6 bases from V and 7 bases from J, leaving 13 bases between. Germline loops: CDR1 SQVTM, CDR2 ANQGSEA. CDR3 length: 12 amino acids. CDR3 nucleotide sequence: TGCAGCGTGAGCACCCTAGGCCAGCCCCAGCATTTT. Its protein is CSVSTLGQPQHF.

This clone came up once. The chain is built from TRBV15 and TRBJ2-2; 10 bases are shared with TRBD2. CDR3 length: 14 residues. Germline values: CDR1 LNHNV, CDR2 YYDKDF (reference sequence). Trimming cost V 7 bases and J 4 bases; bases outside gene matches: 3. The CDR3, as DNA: TGTGCCACCAAGCGGGAGGGCCTCACCGGGGAGCTGTTTTTT. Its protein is CATKREGLTGELFF.

As DNA, the CDR3 is TGTGCCAGCAGCCCCCTGGGGAGCAATGAGCAGTTCTTC. Amino acids: CASSPLGSNEQFF. The V call is TRBV5-4, the J call TRBJ2-1, with a possible D match to TRBD2 (5 bases). The V end lost 4 bases, the J end lost 6 bases, and 11 bases lay between the germline ends. CDR1 is SGHNT, CDR2 YYREEE, per germline (reference sequence). This CDR3 has 13 amino acids.

In DNA form, the CDR3 reads TGTGCCAGCAGCTTACCTCGGACTAGCGGGACAACTGCCGAGTCCTACAATGAGCAGTTCTTC. This gives the protein CASSLPRTSGTTAESYNEQFF. The V and J genes are TRBV7-6 and TRBJ2-1; 12 bases match TRBD2. The V segment lost 2 bases and the J segment 1 base; nucleotides outside the gene matches: 15. The germline CDR1 and CDR2 sequences are SGHVS and FNYEAQ. The CDR3 sequence is 21 residues long.

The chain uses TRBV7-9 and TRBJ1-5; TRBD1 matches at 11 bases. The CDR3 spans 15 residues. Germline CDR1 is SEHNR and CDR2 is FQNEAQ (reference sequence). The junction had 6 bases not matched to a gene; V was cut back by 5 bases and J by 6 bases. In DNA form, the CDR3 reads TGTGCCAGCAGCCGGGGACAGGGGGTAAGTCAGCCCCAGCATTTT. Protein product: CASSRGQGVSQPQHF.

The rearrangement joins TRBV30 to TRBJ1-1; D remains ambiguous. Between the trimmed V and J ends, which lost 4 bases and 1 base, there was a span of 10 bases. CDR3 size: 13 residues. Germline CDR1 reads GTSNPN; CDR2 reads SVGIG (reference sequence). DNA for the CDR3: TGTGCCTGGATGGCCCGGGGGAACACTGAAGCTTTCTTT. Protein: CAWMARGNTEAFF.

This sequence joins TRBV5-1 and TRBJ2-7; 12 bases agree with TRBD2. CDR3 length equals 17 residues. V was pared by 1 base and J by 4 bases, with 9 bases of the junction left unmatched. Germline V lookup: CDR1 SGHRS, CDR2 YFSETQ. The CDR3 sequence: CASSLYGGLAGPYEQYF. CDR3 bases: TGCGCCAGCAGCTTGTACGGTGGACTAGCGGGACCATACGAGCAGTACTTC.

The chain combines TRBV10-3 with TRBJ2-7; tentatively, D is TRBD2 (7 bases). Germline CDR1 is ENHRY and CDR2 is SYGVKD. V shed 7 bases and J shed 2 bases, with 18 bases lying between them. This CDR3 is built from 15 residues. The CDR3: CAIKRDTLHPYEQYF. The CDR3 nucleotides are TGTGCCATCAAGCGGGACACCTTACACCCCTACGAGCAGTACTTC.

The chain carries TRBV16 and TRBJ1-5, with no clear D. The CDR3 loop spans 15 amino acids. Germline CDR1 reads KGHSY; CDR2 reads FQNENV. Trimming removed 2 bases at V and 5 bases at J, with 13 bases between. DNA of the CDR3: TGTGCCAGCAGCCAAATCTCGAGGTTGGATCAGCCCCAGCATTTT. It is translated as CASSQISRLDQPQHF.

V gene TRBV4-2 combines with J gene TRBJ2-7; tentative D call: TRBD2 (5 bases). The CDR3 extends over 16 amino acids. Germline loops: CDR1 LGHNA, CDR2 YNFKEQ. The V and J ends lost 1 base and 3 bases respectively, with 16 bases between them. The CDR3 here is CASSQVVGLTIYEQYF. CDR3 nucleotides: TGTGCCAGCAGCCAAGTTGTTGGACTGACGATCTACGAGCAGTACTTC.

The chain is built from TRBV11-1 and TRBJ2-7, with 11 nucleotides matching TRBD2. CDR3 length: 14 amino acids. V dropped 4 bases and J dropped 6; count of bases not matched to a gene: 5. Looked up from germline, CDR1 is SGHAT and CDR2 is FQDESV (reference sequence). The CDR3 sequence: CASSYGTSGVEQYF. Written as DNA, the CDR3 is TGTGCCAGCAGCTACGGGACTAGCGGAGTCGAGCAGTACTTC.

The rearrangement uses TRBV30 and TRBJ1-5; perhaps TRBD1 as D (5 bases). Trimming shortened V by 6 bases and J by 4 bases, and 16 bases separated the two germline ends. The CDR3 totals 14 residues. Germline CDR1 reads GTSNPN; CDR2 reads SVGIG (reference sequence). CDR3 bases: TGTGCCTGCAGTCCGGGGGGGTTTAATCAGCCCCAGCATTTT. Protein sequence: CACSPGGFNQPQHF.

The chain's CDR3 is CASSPRTSEYTDTQYF. The CDR3 coding sequence is TGTGCCAGCAGCCCCCGGACTAGCGAATACACAGATACGCAGTATTTT. J is TRBJ2-3 and V is TRBV9; the match to TRBD2 covers 9 bases. With 4 bases clipped from V and 2 bases from J, the junction kept 8 bases outside the gene matches. Germline CDR1 is SGDLS and CDR2 is YYNGEE. The CDR3 loop spans 16 amino acids. The full variable domain, completed using reference TRBV9 and TRBJ2-3, is DSGVTQTPKHLITATGQRVTLRCSPRSGDLSVYWYQQSLDQGLQFLIQYYNGEERAKGNILERFSAQQFPDLHSELNLSSLELGDSALYFCASSPRTSEYTDTQYFGPGTRLTVL.

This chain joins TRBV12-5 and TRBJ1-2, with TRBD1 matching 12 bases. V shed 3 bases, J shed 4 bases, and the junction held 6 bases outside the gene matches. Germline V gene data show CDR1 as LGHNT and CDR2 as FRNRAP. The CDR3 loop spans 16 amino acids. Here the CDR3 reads CASGFPRDRGPYGYTF. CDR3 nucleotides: TGTGCTAGTGGTTTCCCAAGGGACAGGGGGCCCTATGGCTACACCTTC.

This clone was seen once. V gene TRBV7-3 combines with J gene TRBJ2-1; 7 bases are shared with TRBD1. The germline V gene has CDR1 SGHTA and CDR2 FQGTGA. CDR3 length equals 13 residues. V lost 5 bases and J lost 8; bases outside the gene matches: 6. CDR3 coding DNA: TGTGCCAGCAGCCTTGACAGGGAACATGAGCAGTTCTTC. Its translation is CASSLDREHEQFF.

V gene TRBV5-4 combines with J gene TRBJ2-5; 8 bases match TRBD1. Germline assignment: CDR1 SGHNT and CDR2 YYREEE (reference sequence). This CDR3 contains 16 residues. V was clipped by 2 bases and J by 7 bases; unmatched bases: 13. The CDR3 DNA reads TGTGCCAGCAGCTTTGGAGGGACAGGAAACTCAGGGACCCAGTACTTC. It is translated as CASSFGGTGNSGTQYF.

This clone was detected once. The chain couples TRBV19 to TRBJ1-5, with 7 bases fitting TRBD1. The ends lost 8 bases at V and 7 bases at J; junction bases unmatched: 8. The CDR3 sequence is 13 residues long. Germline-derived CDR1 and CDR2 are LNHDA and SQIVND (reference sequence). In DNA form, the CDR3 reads TGTGCCAGTTCTGACAGGGCGAACCAGCCCCAGCATTTT. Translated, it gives CASSDRANQPQHF.